What follows is one TCR beta chain and its context. This sample is drawn from a study of cytomegalovirus exposure and HLA in healthy donors. Germline V CDR1 and CDR2: SEHNR, FQNEAQ (reference sequence). Trimming removed 5 bases from V and 8 bases from J; junction bases left unmatched: 12. CDR3 length: 15 amino acids. PCR used 60 Vbeta primers and 13 Jbeta primers. Repertoires were generated with immunoSEQ multiplex PCR, while TCRdb's copy carries only in-frame clones and drops some. In the table there are some 84,000 clones, around three fifths of which are singletons. Sequencing used PBMCs. The sequence derives from a middle-aged woman in good health and CMV-seropositive. The rearrangement uses TRBV7-9 and TRBJ2-1; 7 bases line up with TRBD1. CDR3 amino acids: CASSERGQGVDEQFF. CDR3 DNA: TGTGCCAGCAGCGAAAGGGGGCAGGGGGTCGATGAGCAGTTCTTC.